The sequence of this T cell receptor beta chain was determined in a study of blood T cell repertoires in COVID-19. Losses at the gene ends were 1 base for V and 0 bases for J; bases not matched to a gene: 5. The CDR3 contains 17 residues. CDR1 LNHNV and CDR2 YYDKDF come from the germline V gene (reference sequence). The method was immunoSEQ multiplex PCR; TCRdb's version includes in-frame clones alone and lacks a portion of them. The table has fewer than 450,000 clones, roughly 88% seen once. The specimen was PBMCs or T cells enriched from blood (not recorded which). This chain links TRBV15 with TRBJ1-5; 8 bases are a match to TRBD1. This TCR was recovered from a woman between 40 and 55 years old with acute COVID-19. CDR3 protein: CATSRGGTGYSNQPQHF. The CDR3 DNA reads as TGTGCCACCAGCAGAGGAGGGACAGGTTATAGCAATCAGCCCCAGCATTTT. Drawing the rest from reference TRBV15 and TRBJ1-5, the complete variable domain is DAMVIQNPRYQVTQFGKPVTLSCSQTLNHNVMYWYQQKSSQAPKLLFHYYDKDFNNEADTPDNFQSRRPNTSFCFLDIRSPGLGDTAMYLCATSRGGTGYSNQPQHFGDGTRLSIL.